Presented here are 30 T cell receptor beta chains from one specimen sequenced in a study of CD8+ T cells in alopecia areata (dated by TCRdb to the late 2010s). The treatment or condition label corresponds to: oral pan-JAK inhibitor, 5-10 mg twice daily. Receptor amplification or capture employed the immunoSEQ multiplex PCR assay. To provide template for TCR sequencing, every sample had RNA extracted and reverse transcribed into cDNA. What TCRdb holds here is the immuneACCESS table cut down to in-frame rearrangements. Part of the clones is not present; checked against another copy, under half of the missing clones reflect an unresolved V gene, and the others are unexplained. Recorded for this sample are 250,000 to 350,000 clones; about three fifths of them occurred a single time. 0.75% to 0.95% of the sample comes from the top ten. The starting material was CD4+ T cells sorted from blood, obtained between weeks 51 and 54, from a patient treated with tofacitinib. The receptors were gathered from a human donor with alopecia areata.

This chain connects TRBV20-1 to TRBJ2-1; the D is unclear. Trimming left V 5 bases short and J 7 bases short, with 6 bases between. Germline V CDR1 and CDR2: DFQATT, SNEGSKA (reference sequence). The CDR3 is 10 residues long. CDR3 loop: CSAHGNEQFF. The CDR3 bases are TGCAGTGCTCATGGGAATGAGCAGTTCTTC.

The chain uses TRBV2 and TRBJ2-2; unclear D gene. Trimming cost V 3 bases and J 7 bases, with 3 bases left between them. Germline loops: CDR1 SNHLY, CDR2 FYNNEI. The CDR3 loop spans 11 amino acids. CDR3 bases: TGTGCCAGCAGTGAGTTCGGGGAGCTGTTTTTT. Residues: CASSEFGELFF.

This chain uses TRBV5-6 with TRBJ2-5; 14 bases align to TRBD2. The CDR3 consists of 16 residues. The ends lost 4 bases at V and 5 bases at J; junction bases unmatched: 7. Germline CDR1 is SGHDT and CDR2 is YYEEEE. The CDR3: CASSRGLAGALETQYF. As DNA, the CDR3 is TGTGCCAGCAGCAGGGGACTAGCGGGGGCCTTGGAGACCCAGTACTTC. Supplemented by reference TRBV5-6 and TRBJ2-5, the full variable domain reads DAGVTQSPTHLIKTRGQQVTLRCSPKSGHDTVSWYQQALGQGPQFIFQYYEEEERQRGNFPDRFSGHQFPNYSSELNVNALLLGDSALYLCASSRGLAGALETQYFGPGTRLLVL.

This sequence joins TRBV19 and TRBJ1-5, with D possibly TRBD1 on 5 matching bases. V was cut by 7 bases and J by 6 bases, with 19 bases left in between. The CDR3 is made up of 15 amino acids. From germline, CDR1 is LNHDA and CDR2 SQIVND (reference sequence). The CDR3 reads CASKGEGTRVQPQHF. Here the CDR3 DNA reads TGTGCCAGTAAGGGCGAAGGGACGAGGGTTCAGCCCCAGCATTTT.

V and J are TRBV30 and TRBJ1-4; D is perhaps TRBD1 (5 bases). With 1 base removed from V and 7 bases from J, the gap between germline ends came to 10 bases. Germline V gene lookup returns CDR1 GTSNPN and CDR2 SVGIG (reference sequence). This CDR3 comprises 13 residues. The CDR3 loop reads CAWSEGVVEKLFF. The CDR3 DNA sequence: TGTGCCTGGAGTGAAGGGGTTGTTGAAAAACTGTTTTTT.

This clone was observed a single time. This rearrangement joins TRBV9 to TRBJ2-2; the D is unclear. Germline V lookup: CDR1 SGDLS, CDR2 YYNGEE. Trimming cost V 0 bases and J 5 bases, with 14 bases left between them. The CDR3 runs 16 residues. The DNA for the CDR3 is TGTGCCAGCAGCGTAGGACCCCCAAGGCCTACCGGGGAGCTGTTTTTT. It specifies CASSVGPPRPTGELFF.

The chain employs TRBV29-1 and TRBJ2-7, with 8 bases matching TRBD1. V dropped 4 bases and J dropped 0; count of bases not matched to a gene: 5. The CDR3 consists of 14 residues. Per the germline V gene, CDR1 is SQVTM and CDR2 is ANQGSEA. The CDR3 spells CSVVLTGASYEQYF. CDR3 in DNA: TGCAGCGTTGTACTGACAGGGGCCTCCTACGAGCAGTACTTC.

The chain couples TRBV5-6 to TRBJ2-1, with 13 bases matching TRBD2. The CDR3 is 16 residues long. The V gene's germline CDR1 is SGHDT and CDR2 YYEEEE. J was trimmed by 0 bases and V by 5 bases; bases with no gene match: 2. CDR3 sequence: CASSWTSGSSYNEQFF. The CDR3 bases are TGTGCCAGCAGTTGGACTAGCGGGAGCTCCTACAATGAGCAGTTCTTC.

The chain uses TRBV29-1 and TRBJ1-2, with no clear D. The CDR3 extends over 11 amino acids. V lost 8 bases and J lost 3, with 10 bases in between. CDR1 and CDR2 from the germline V gene are SQVTM and ANQGSEA. CDR3 coding DNA: TGCAGCTTGTATGTGGACTATGGCTACACCTTC. Its translation is CSLYVDYGYTF. Based on the CDR3 plus reference TRBV29-1 and TRBJ1-2, the full variable domain is SAVISQKPSRDICQRGTSLTIQCQVDSQVTMMFWYRQQPGQSLTLIATANQGSEATYESGFVIDKFPISRPNLTFSTLTVSNMSPEDSSIYLCSLYVDYGYTFGSGTRLTVV.

This chain uses TRBV6-6 with TRBJ2-5; D might be TRBD1 or TRBD2, each matching 5 bases. Germline V lookup: CDR1 MNHNY, CDR2 SVGAGI (reference sequence). Trimming cost V 2 bases and J 5 bases, with 6 bases left between them. This CDR3 is 12 amino acids long. For the CDR3, the DNA is TGTGCCAGCAGTTACGAGGGGGAGACCCAGTACTTC. Translating it yields CASSYEGETQYF.

V and J are TRBV4-2 and TRBJ1-5; 10 nucleotides match TRBD1. The trim removed 0 bases at V and 7 bases at J, leaving 6 bases unmatched. CDR1 and CDR2 (germline): LGHNA, YNFKEQ. This CDR3 contains 16 residues. CDR3 DNA sequence: TGTGCCAGCAGCCAAGATACCGGACAGGGGGAACAGCCCCAGCATTTT. Translated, it gives CASSQDTGQGEQPQHF.

The gene calls are TRBV7-2 and TRBJ2-4, with TRBD1 matching 7 bases. The V segment lost 3 bases and the J segment 0 bases; nucleotides outside the gene matches: 8. The CDR3 consists of 17 residues. Germline CDR1 reads SGHTA; CDR2 reads FQGNSA. For the CDR3, the DNA is TGTGCCAGCAGCTTCCAAGGGGGCATCATAGCCAAAAACATTCAGTACTTC. Translating it yields CASSFQGGIIAKNIQYF.

The CDR3 DNA sequence: TGCGCCAGCAGCTTGGGGGGCTCTGGAAACACCATATATTTT. Amino acid sequence: CASSLGGSGNTIYF. The chain is built from TRBV5-1 and TRBJ1-3, with D hard to call. V dropped 0 bases and J dropped 0 bases, with 4 bases sitting between them. The CDR3 covers 14 residues. Per germline, CDR1 SGHRS and CDR2 YFSETQ.

The J gene is TRBJ1-6, the V gene TRBV6-1; D unresolved. Germline V gene data show CDR1 as MNHNS and CDR2 as SASEGT. Trimming removed 4 bases at V and 7 bases at J, with 14 bases between. The CDR3 loop spans 15 amino acids. The CDR3 sequence is CASSGQREGNSPLHF. CDR3 in DNA: TGTGCCAGCAGTGGCCAGCGAGAAGGGAATTCACCCCTCCACTTT.

The genes are TRBV29-1 and TRBJ1-2, with 9 bases fitting TRBD1. CDR3 length: 14 amino acids. Germline loops: CDR1 SQVTM, CDR2 ANQGSEA. J was trimmed by 4 bases and V by 6 bases; bases with no gene match: 9. DNA of the CDR3: TGCAGCGTCACAGGGGGCGAGGGTAGCTATGGCTACACCTTC. Protein product: CSVTGGEGSYGYTF. The entire variable domain, with the rest obtained from reference TRBV29-1 and TRBJ1-2, is as follows: SAVISQKPSRDICQRGTSLTIQCQVDSQVTMMFWYRQQPGQSLTLIATANQGSEATYESGFVIDKFPISRPNLTFSTLTVSNMSPEDSSIYLCSVTGGEGSYGYTFGSGTRLTVV.

The V call is TRBV27, the J call TRBJ2-7; perhaps TRBD2 as D (7 bases). The V end lost 0 bases, the J end lost 6 bases, and 12 bases lay between the germline ends. Germline V gene lookup returns CDR1 MNHEY and CDR2 SMNVEV (reference sequence). CDR3 length equals 14 residues. CDR3 amino acids: CASSLSNREGEQYF. CDR3 nucleotides: TGTGCCAGCAGTTTATCGAACAGGGAGGGCGAGCAGTACTTC.

In the case of this clone: The same CDR3 is also encoded by other DNA sequences in this sample. V gene TRBV29-1 combines with J gene TRBJ2-3; 8 bases map to TRBD2. This CDR3 region has 12 residues. The V gene end was trimmed by 4 bases and the J gene end by 5 bases; junction bases not matched to a gene: 2. From germline, CDR1 is SQVTM and CDR2 ANQGSEA. CDR3 sequence reads: CSVGLARDTQYF. The CDR3 bases are TGCAGCGTTGGACTAGCGCGAGATACGCAGTATTTT.

The chain couples TRBV5-1 to TRBJ1-1, with D unresolved. V was trimmed by 5 bases and J by 7 bases, leaving 15 bases between them. CDR3 length: 13 amino acids. The germline V gene has CDR1 SGHRS and CDR2 YFSETQ. The CDR3, as DNA: TGCGCCAGCAGATACGACGCTTGGGTTGAAGCTTTCTTT. Translating gives CASRYDAWVEAFF.

The table lists this clone with a count of one. CDR3 region: CASSYNRFSYEQYF. In DNA, the CDR3 is TGTGCCAGCAGTTACAACAGGTTCTCCTACGAGCAGTACTTC. V gene TRBV6-5 combines with J gene TRBJ2-7, with D possibly being TRBD1 (5 bases). Trimming cost V 2 bases and J 0 bases, with 8 bases left between them. The CDR3 consists of 14 residues. Germline assignment: CDR1 MNHEY and CDR2 SVGAGI.

The chain carries TRBV30 and TRBJ2-7; 9 nucleotides line up with TRBD1. Germline V gene lookup returns CDR1 GTSNPN and CDR2 SVGIG (reference sequence). This CDR3 is built from 13 residues. V lost 0 bases to trimming and J lost 5 bases; unmatched junction nucleotides: 2. This CDR3 is CAWSVQGANEQYF. CDR3 nucleotides: TGTGCCTGGAGTGTACAGGGGGCCAACGAGCAGTACTTC.

The V and J genes are TRBV5-1 and TRBJ1-1, with 7 bases that match TRBD1. The V segment lost 4 bases and the J segment 3 bases; nucleotides outside the gene matches: 9. Germline V gives CDR1 SGHRS, CDR2 YFSETQ. The CDR3 has 15 amino acids. CDR3 protein: CASSQSTTGDTEAFF. The DNA for the CDR3 is TGCGCCAGCAGCCAATCAACCACAGGGGACACTGAAGCTTTCTTT.

V is TRBV30 and J is TRBJ2-4; a weak D match, TRBD2 (5 bases). This CDR3 is built from 14 residues. Germline CDR1 is GTSNPN and CDR2 is SVGIG (reference sequence). The V and J ends lost 5 bases and 0 bases respectively, with 11 bases between them. The CDR3 region has the DNA TGTGCCTGGGGCCCCGGAGGAGCCAAAAACATTCAGTACTTC. Its translation is CAWGPGGAKNIQYF.

This clone was counted a few times. The chain is built from TRBV7-8 and TRBJ2-1, with 9 bases aligning to TRBD1. J was trimmed by 9 bases and V by 3 bases; bases with no gene match: 12. Germline-derived CDR1 and CDR2 are SGHVS and FQNEAQ. The CDR3 totals 16 residues. The CDR3 nucleotides are TGTGCCAGCAGCTTTCCGGACAGGGGCATTTTGGGTGAGCAGTTCTTC. Protein sequence: CASSFPDRGILGEQFF.

This chain links TRBV7-9 with TRBJ2-2; no clear D gene. V shed 3 bases and J shed 1 base, with 9 bases lying between them. CDR1 is SEHNR, CDR2 FQNEAQ, per germline (reference sequence). There are 15 residues in the CDR3. The CDR3 DNA reads as TGTGCCAGCAGCTTGGGCGAAGGGAACACCGGGGAGCTGTTTTTT. It is translated as CASSLGEGNTGELFF.

The chain employs TRBV6-5 and TRBJ2-3; 14 bases are shared with TRBD2. The CDR3 sequence is 15 residues long. The ends lost 5 bases at V and 4 bases at J; junction bases unmatched: 2. Germline V gene lookup returns CDR1 MNHEY and CDR2 SVGAGI. The CDR3 sequence: CASSGTSGGPDTQYF. CDR3 nucleotides: TGTGCCAGCAGTGGGACTAGCGGGGGCCCAGATACGCAGTATTTT.

This clone occurred once. V is TRBV18 and J is TRBJ2-5; 11 bases map to TRBD1. Germline lookup yields CDR1 KGHSH and CDR2 LQKENI. The junction had 2 bases not matched to a gene; V was cut back by 8 bases and J by 0 bases. This CDR3 comprises 14 residues. Here the CDR3 reads CASGDRGYQETQYF. CDR3 DNA sequence: TGTGCCAGCGGGGACAGGGGGTACCAAGAGACCCAGTACTTC.

The chain links TRBV6-6 to TRBJ2-3; D call uncertain. V lost 4 bases and J lost 5, with 13 bases in between. This CDR3 is built from 14 residues. Germline values: CDR1 MNHNY, CDR2 SVGAGI (reference sequence). CDR3 amino acids: CASSSIVGLDTQYF. CDR3 in DNA: TGTGCCAGCAGTTCAATCGTTGGGTTAGATACGCAGTATTTT.

There are many counts of this clone. The V gene is TRBV2, the J gene TRBJ1-5; 7 bases are a match to TRBD1. This CDR3 comprises 13 residues. V shed 7 bases and J 5 bases; nucleotides not matched to a gene: 5. Per the germline V gene, CDR1 is SNHLY and CDR2 is FYNNEI. The DNA of the CDR3 is TGTGCCAGCATGGGGGACAGTCATCAGCCCCAGCATTTT. Its protein is CASMGDSHQPQHF.

This clone was seen many times. J is TRBJ2-1 and V is TRBV19, with D perhaps TRBD1 (5 bases). Germline V CDR1 and CDR2: LNHDA, SQIVND (reference sequence). V dropped 6 bases and J dropped 1 base, with 10 bases sitting between them. CDR3 size: 14 residues. CDR3 sequence reads: CASSGHESYNEQFF. CDR3 DNA: TGTGCCAGTAGCGGACACGAATCCTACAATGAGCAGTTCTTC.

The V gene is TRBV9, the J gene TRBJ2-3, with D perhaps assigned TRBD1 or TRBD2 (5 bases each). CDR1 SGDLS and CDR2 YYNGEE come from the germline V gene. The CDR3 sequence is 14 residues long. Trimming cost V 0 bases and J 5 bases, with 10 bases left between them. As DNA, the CDR3 is TGTGCCAGCAGCGTAGTTTCGGGGCAAGATACGCAGTATTTT. Translating it yields CASSVVSGQDTQYF.